This TCR beta chain is drawn from a study of T cell responses to AZD1222 COVID-19 vaccine. Regarding this clone: The antigen is unknown.

Broader study findings: Only a handful of individuals given AZD1222 were seropositive at baseline. The donors showed a predominance of white British ancestry and of females, with possible underestimation of clonal diversity. Close to half of spike-specific TCRs reportedly recognize unmutated variant regions.

TCRdb's table, derived via immunoSEQ multiplex PCR, lists solely in-frame clones and lacks some. The data hold about 85,000 clones, with less than 90% observed a single time. With 4 bases clipped from V and 6 bases from J, the junction kept 6 bases outside the gene matches. Germline V CDR1 and CDR2: LNHNV, YYDKDF (reference sequence). This CDR3 has 14 amino acids. The source of this sequence is an adult in good health. The starting material was peripheral blood, obtained on day 0 of AZD1222 vaccination. The chain uses TRBV15 and TRBJ1-5, with 7 bases identical to TRBD1. CDR3 bases: TGTGCCACCAGCACAGGGGGGGGAGCTCAGCCCCAGCATTTT. It codes for CATSTGGGAQPQHF. Using reference TRBV15 and TRBJ1-5 for the parts outside the CDR3, the full variable domain is DAMVIQNPRYQVTQFGKPVTLSCSQTLNHNVMYWYQQKSSQAPKLLFHYYDKDFNNEADTPDNFQSRRPNTSFCFLDIRSPGLGDTAMYLCATSTGGGAQPQHFGDGTRLSIL.